This T cell receptor (beta chain) was identified during a study of monozygotic twins with cystic fibrosis. Across the study: Approximately 3.2 micrograms of fragmented DNA underwent approximately 15 PCR cycles for library preparation. Whole-study findings and limits: Median Simpson clonality of 0.0095 suggested naive T cells predominated. Unrelated CF individuals shared fewer identical clonotypes than monozygotic CF twins. Co-twins had the most similar V usage for 13 of 16 pairs, J for 8.

Libraries were prepared by immunoSEQ multiplex PCR; TCRdb keeps only in-frame clonotypes and omits some of them. The sample has around 33,000 clones, 84% seen once. The junction had 8 bases not matched to a gene; V was cut back by 2 bases and J by 5 bases. Germline CDR1 and CDR2: LNHNV and YYDKDF (reference sequence). This CDR3 spans 16 amino acids. This clone has more than one count but fewer than ten. What it recognizes is unknown. The chain carries TRBV15 and TRBJ2-1; 8 bases fit TRBD1. The specimen was blood. This TCR derives from a girl under 10 years old with cystic fibrosis. The CDR3 spells CATSRFRTGWDNEQFF. The DNA for the CDR3 is TGTGCCACCAGCAGATTTAGGACAGGGTGGGACAATGAGCAGTTCTTC. Based on the CDR3 plus reference TRBV15 and TRBJ2-1, the full variable domain is DAMVIQNPRYQVTQFGKPVTLSCSQTLNHNVMYWYQQKSSQAPKLLFHYYDKDFNNEADTPDNFQSRRPNTSFCFLDIRSPGLGDTAMYLCATSRFRTGWDNEQFFGPGTRLTVL.